The subject of this entry is one TCR beta chain. What it binds is not known. Measured with immunoSEQ multiplex PCR; TCRdb has only the in-frame clones, and not every one. The sample contains about 9,100 clones, 88% of which appear only once. These data come from a study of OX40 agonist ivuxolimab in advanced cancers. For the study at large: Ivuxolimab was administered intravenously to patients at 0.01 to 10 mg/kg every 2 weeks. Study results and caveats: Which antigen the expanded peripheral T cells recognized is unknown. The study found that CD8+ T cells averaged more expanded clones than CD4+.

Germline CDR1 reads SGHKS; CDR2 reads YYEKEE (reference sequence). V gave up 0 bases and J gave up 4 bases, with 11 bases separating them. The CDR3 is 16 amino acids. The clonotype originates from an adult with an advanced solid tumor such as melanoma, head and neck, liver or kidney cancer. The rearrangement links TRBV5-5 to TRBJ1-6; D is possibly TRBD1 (6 bases). Sequencing was performed on CD4+ or CD8+ T cells sorted from blood, taken in a trial of the OX40 agonist ivuxolimab. CDR3 coding DNA: TGTGCCAGCAGCTTGGCCAGGACAGCTTATAATTCACCCCTCCACTTT. As protein: CASSLARTAYNSPLHF.